Below are 19 T cell receptor beta chains sequenced from a single sample in a study of T cells in women clearing cervical HPV infection. Data came from immunoSEQ multiplex PCR; TCRdb stores just in-frame clones and leaves some out. The sample has 36,000 or so clones, and its top ten clones hold more than 7%. The sample was blood buffy coat. Receptor source: a woman between 18 and 75 years old with a cervical HPV16 infection that either progressed to CIN3+ or cleared (not recorded which).

As for this clone: The read terminates 3 residues before the CDR3 end, so the remaining end is supplied by the germline J gene. The chain recombines TRBV6-2 or TRBV6-3 with TRBJ1-5; D is undetermined. Germline V lookup: CDR1 MNHEY, CDR2 SVGEGT. The CDR3 spans 14 residues. The ends were cut back, 6 bases at V and 0 bases at J, with 9 bases in the middle. This CDR3 is CASSNTVSNQPQHF. The DNA read from the CDR3 is TGTGCCAGCAGCAACACAGTTAGCAATCAGCCC.

A word on this clone: Coverage ceases 3 residues before the CDR3 finishes, and the germline J gene fills in the end. This rearrangement joins TRBV19 to TRBJ2-6, with TRBD1 as a possible D gene (6 bases). The CDR3 is made up of 15 amino acids. CDR1 and CDR2 from the germline V gene are LNHDA and SQIVND (reference sequence). V was shortened by 4 bases and J by 3 bases, with 10 bases between the two germline ends. CDR3: CASSSRGSGANVLTF. CDR3 bases read: TGTGCCAGTAGTAGCAGGGGTAGTGGGGCCAACGTC.

With respect to this clone: With the read ending 3 residues before the CDR3 end, the germline J gene is used to fill in that end. V usage is TRBV12-3 or TRBV12-4 and J usage is TRBJ2-3; TRBD1 matches at 8 bases. Germline trimming cut 9 bases from V and 3 bases from J; bases unmatched to any gene: 8. CDR3 length: 14 residues. CDR3: CASEDRGKTDTQYF. The CDR3 bases that were read are TGTGCCAGTGAAGACAGGGGAAAGACAGATACG.

Regarding this clone: The observed sequence ends 3 residues before the CDR3 terminus, with the missing tail filled in from the germline J gene. This chain links TRBV7-3 with TRBJ1-2; TRBD1 is a possible D gene (6 bases). Germline CDR1 SGHTA, CDR2 FQGTGA. The CDR3 runs 22 residues. The CDR3 loop is CASSLSQRGGLITVGSADTYTF. CDR3 DNA (partial): TGTGCCAGCAGCTTAAGCCAGCGGGGGGGCTTAATCACGGTTGGCTCCGCAGATACC.

With respect to this clone: The read gets to within 3 residues of the CDR3 end, and the germline J gene fills in the rest. The chain recombines TRBV19 with TRBJ1-1, with 10 bases aligning to TRBD1. Losses at the gene ends were 6 bases for V and 1 base for J; bases not matched to a gene: 11. The CDR3 extends over 17 amino acids. Germline lookup yields CDR1 LNHDA and CDR2 SQIVND (reference sequence). CDR3 DNA (partial): TGTGCCAGTAGCTTAGCGGACAGGGGGGGGACGAACACTGAA. Encoded protein: CASSLADRGGTNTE. The full-length CDR3 reads as CASSLADRGGTNTEAFF.

As for this clone: The read halts 3 residues ahead of the CDR3 end, with the missing end drawn from the germline J gene. This chain connects TRBV5-1 to TRBJ2-7, with 11 nucleotides matching TRBD2. CDR3 length equals 16 residues. V trimming: 0 bases; J trimming: 0 bases; junction bases outside the gene matches: 2. Germline V gene data show CDR1 as SGHRS and CDR2 as YFSETQ. The CDR3 spells CASSLGGLAVSYEQYF. CDR3 DNA, as far as it was read: TGCGCCAGCAGCTTGGGGGGACTAGCGGTCTCCTACGAG.

Regarding this clone: The missing CDR3 end, 3 residues past where the read stops, is filled in from the germline J gene. The V and J genes are TRBV7-2 and TRBJ2-7; D is possibly TRBD1 (5 bases). The CDR3 has 15 amino acids. Between the trimmed V and J ends, which lost 4 bases and 0 bases, there was a span of 13 bases. CDR1 is SGHTA and CDR2 is FQGNSA in the germline V gene. Partial CDR3 DNA: TGTGCCAGCAGCTCAGGGTTCAGCTCCTCCTACGAG. This encodes CASSSGFSSSYE. The full CDR3 protein reads CASSSGFSSSYEQYF.

Comments on this clone: The sequence runs out 3 residues before the end of the CDR3; the remainder is reconstructed from the germline J gene. The chain has TRBV2 and TRBJ1-2; tentatively, D is TRBD1 (5 bases). This CDR3 is 13 amino acids long. Germline V gene sequence: CDR1 SNHLY, CDR2 FYNNEI. Trimming left V 5 bases short and J 2 bases short, with 9 bases between. This CDR3 is CASSLDSNYGYTF. The sequenced part of the CDR3 DNA is TGTGCCAGCAGTCTTGACAGCAACTATGGC. Filled out from reference TRBV2 and TRBJ1-2, the complete variable domain reads EPEVTQTPSHQVTQMGQEVILRCVPISNHLYFYWYRQILGQKVEFLVSFYNNEISEKSEIFDDQFSVERPDGSNFTLKIRSTKLEDSAMYFCASSLDSNYGYTFGSGTRLTVV.

The CDR3: CASSPTGVNTEAFF. CDR3 bases read: TGTGCCAGCAGCCCGACAGGGGTGAACACTGAA. The rearrangement links TRBV5-6 to TRBJ1-1; TRBD1 matches at 8 bases. The read finishes 3 residues shy of the CDR3 end, and the germline J gene is used to complete it. The germline gives CDR1 SGHDT, CDR2 YYEEEE. The CDR3 contains 14 residues. With 4 bases clipped from V and 0 bases from J, the junction kept 2 bases outside the gene matches.

About this clone: The read ends 3 residues shy of where the CDR3 ends; the end is completed using the germline J gene. The chain has TRBV7-9 and TRBJ1-2; D ambiguous. This CDR3 region has 13 residues. Germline loops: CDR1 SEHNR, CDR2 FQNEAQ (reference sequence). Partial CDR3 DNA: TGTGCCAGCAGCTTGGGCGATAGAAACATC. Translating gives CASSLGDRNI. The entire CDR3 reads CASSLGDRNIYTF.

On this clone: The CDR3 extends 3 residues past the end of the read, so its final part is completed from the germline J gene. This chain links TRBV5-1 with TRBJ1-2; D uncertain. The V gene's germline CDR1 is SGHRS and CDR2 YFSETQ. This CDR3 is 14 amino acids long. V lost 4 bases, J lost 6 bases, and 16 bases lay in between. The CDR3 DNA, read in part, is TGCGCCAGCAGCCGAGACACCCGAACGAATGGC. Translating gives CASSRDTRTNG. The full CDR3 is CASSRDTRTNGYTF.

Notes on this clone: The read finishes 3 residues shy of the CDR3 end, and the germline J gene is used to complete it. The chain recombines TRBV6-2 or TRBV6-3 with TRBJ2-7; 7 nucleotides line up with TRBD1. CDR1 is MNHEY, CDR2 SVGEGT, per germline. There are 13 residues in the CDR3. Trimming at V came to 8 bases and at J to 4 bases, leaving 8 bases not matched to a gene. The sequenced part of the CDR3 DNA is TGTGCCAGCTCCCCGGGACAGAAGTACGAG. Translation gives CASSPGQKYE. The full CDR3 protein is CASSPGQKYEQYF.

To note about this clone: The CDR3 extends 3 residues past the end of the read, so its final part is completed from the germline J gene. The same CDR3 arises from other DNA sequences in this sample as well. This chain joins TRBV19 and TRBJ2-3; TRBD2 aligns across 10 bases. V lost 3 bases and J lost 5; bases outside the gene matches: 5. Germline CDR1 LNHDA, CDR2 SQIVND (reference sequence). This CDR3 region has 15 residues. The CDR3 bases that were read are TGTGCCAGTAGTATCAGCGGGGGGGAGGGAGATACG. It yields the protein CASSISGGEGDT. The entire CDR3 is CASSISGGEGDTQYF.

With regard to this clone: Read coverage stops 3 residues before the CDR3 terminus; the germline J gene supplies the remainder. The chain has TRBV5-5 and TRBJ1-1; 7 nucleotides match TRBD1. The CDR3 covers 15 residues. Germline CDR1 SGHKS, CDR2 YYEKEE (reference sequence). V was clipped by 2 bases and J by 2 bases; unmatched bases: 6. CDR3 bases read: TGTGCCAGCAGCTTCTCAGGGACAGCAAACACTGAA. It codes for CASSFSGTANTE. The complete CDR3 protein is CASSFSGTANTEAFF.

Note on this clone: The read finishes 3 residues shy of the CDR3 end, and the germline J gene is used to complete it. V and J are TRBV6-2 or TRBV6-3 and TRBJ2-3; perhaps TRBD2 as D (7 bases). Looked up from germline, CDR1 is MNHEY and CDR2 is SVGEGT. CDR3 size: 14 residues. CDR3 DNA (partial): TGTGCCAGCAGTTACACGGGGGGCAATCAGCCG. It specifies CASSYTGGNQP. In full, the CDR3 reads CASSYTGGNQPQYF.

Concerning this clone: The CDR3 end is not reached by the read, which stops 3 residues before it; the germline J gene fills it in. The chain links TRBV19 to TRBJ2-1; perhaps TRBD2 as D (5 bases). Germline-derived CDR1 and CDR2 are LNHDA and SQIVND (reference sequence). Trimming cost V 6 bases and J 9 bases, with 9 bases left between them. CDR3 length: 11 amino acids. Partial CDR3 DNA: TGTGCCAGTAGCAATCGGGGTGAG. Amino acids: CASSNRGE. The complete CDR3 sequence is CASSNRGEQFF. Full variable domain (outside the CDR3, taken from reference TRBV19 and TRBJ2-1): DGGITQSPKYLFRKEGQNVTLSCEQNLNHDAMYWYRQDPGQGLRLIYYSQIVNDFQKGDIAEGYSVSREKKESFPLTVTSAQKNPTAFYLCASSNRGEQFFGPGTRLTVL.

In the case of this clone: The read terminates 3 residues before the CDR3 end, so the remaining end is supplied by the germline J gene. V and J are TRBV6-2 or TRBV6-3 and TRBJ1-2; no reliable D call. The CDR3 spans 13 residues. The germline gives CDR1 MNHEY, CDR2 SVGEGT. CDR3 in amino acids: CASSYLIEGGYTF. The CDR3 bases that were read are TGTGCCAGCAGTTATTTGATTGAGGGCGGC.

Note on this clone: The missing CDR3 end, 3 residues past where the read stops, is filled in from the germline J gene. V is TRBV9 and J is TRBJ2-2, with D possibly being TRBD1 (5 bases). The ends were cut back, 0 bases at V and 2 bases at J, with 8 bases in the middle. Germline values: CDR1 SGDLS, CDR2 YYNGEE. The CDR3 loop spans 15 amino acids. The sequenced CDR3 bases are TGTGCCAGCAGCGTAGCCAGGGTCAACACCGGGGAG. This translates into CASSVARVNTGE. The CDR3 as a whole reads CASSVARVNTGELFF.

A note on this clone: From the germline J gene comes the end of the CDR3, since the read stops 3 residues before it. The J gene is TRBJ2-5, the V gene TRBV29-1, with 9 bases aligning to TRBD1. Germline CDR1 reads SQVTM; CDR2 reads ANQGSEA. V shed 4 bases, J shed 5 bases, and the junction held 14 bases outside the gene matches. This CDR3 is 16 amino acids long. The CDR3 sequence: CSVAGGRGQGRETQYF. The DNA read from the CDR3 is TGCAGCGTTGCCGGGGGAAGAGGACAGGGGAGGGAGACC.